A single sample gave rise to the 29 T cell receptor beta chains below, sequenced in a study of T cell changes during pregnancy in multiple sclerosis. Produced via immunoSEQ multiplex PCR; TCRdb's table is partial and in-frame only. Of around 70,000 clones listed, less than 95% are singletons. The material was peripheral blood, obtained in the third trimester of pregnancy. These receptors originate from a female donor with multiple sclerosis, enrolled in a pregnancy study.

The CDR3 coding sequence is TGTGCCAGTAGTGCGCGACTAGCGGGGGGGCCCGAGCAGTACTTC. The encoded protein is CASSARLAGGPEQYF. The chain uses TRBV19 and TRBJ2-7, with 14 bases matching TRBD2. The V and J ends lost 5 bases and 6 bases, in that order; junction bases with no gene match: 6. Germline V gives CDR1 LNHDA, CDR2 SQIVND (reference sequence). The CDR3 is 15 residues long.

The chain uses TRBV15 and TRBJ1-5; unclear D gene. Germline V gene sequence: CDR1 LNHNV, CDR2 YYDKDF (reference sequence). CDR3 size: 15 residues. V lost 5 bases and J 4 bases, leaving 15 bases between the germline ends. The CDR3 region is CATSRKGNSNQPQHF. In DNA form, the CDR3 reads TGTGCCACCAGCCGAAAAGGTAACAGTAATCAGCCCCAGCATTTT.

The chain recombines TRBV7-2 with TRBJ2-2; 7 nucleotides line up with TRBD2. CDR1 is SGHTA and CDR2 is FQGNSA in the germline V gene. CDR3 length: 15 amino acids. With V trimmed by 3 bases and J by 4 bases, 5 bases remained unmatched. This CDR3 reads CASSLGRGSTGELFF. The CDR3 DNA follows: TGTGCCAGCAGCTTGGGGAGGGGAAGCACCGGGGAGCTGTTTTTT.

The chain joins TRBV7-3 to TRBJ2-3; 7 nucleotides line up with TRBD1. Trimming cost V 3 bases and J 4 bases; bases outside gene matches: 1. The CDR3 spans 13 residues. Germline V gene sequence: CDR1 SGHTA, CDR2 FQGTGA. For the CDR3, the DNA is TGTGCCAGCAGCTTCACAGGGGCAGATACGCAGTATTTT. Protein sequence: CASSFTGADTQYF.

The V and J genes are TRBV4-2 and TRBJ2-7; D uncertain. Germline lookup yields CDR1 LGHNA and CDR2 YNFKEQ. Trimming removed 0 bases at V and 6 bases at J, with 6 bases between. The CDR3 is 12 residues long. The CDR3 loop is CASSQDLSEQYF. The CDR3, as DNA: TGTGCCAGCAGCCAAGATCTCTCCGAGCAGTACTTC.

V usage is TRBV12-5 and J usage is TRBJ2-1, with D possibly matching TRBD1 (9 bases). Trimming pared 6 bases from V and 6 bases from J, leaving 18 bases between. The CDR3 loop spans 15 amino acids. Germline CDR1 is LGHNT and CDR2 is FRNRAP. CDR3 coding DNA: TGTGCTAGTGGCCGCGGGGGGACAGGGCCCAATGAGCAGTTCTTC. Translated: CASGRGGTGPNEQFF.

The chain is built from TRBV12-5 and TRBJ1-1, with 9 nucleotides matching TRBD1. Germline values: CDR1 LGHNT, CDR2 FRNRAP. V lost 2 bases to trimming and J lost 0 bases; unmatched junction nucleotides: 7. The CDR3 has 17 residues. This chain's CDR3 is CASGLTQGQGMNTEAFF. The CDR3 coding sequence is TGTGCTAGTGGTTTGACACAAGGACAGGGGATGAACACTGAAGCTTTCTTT.

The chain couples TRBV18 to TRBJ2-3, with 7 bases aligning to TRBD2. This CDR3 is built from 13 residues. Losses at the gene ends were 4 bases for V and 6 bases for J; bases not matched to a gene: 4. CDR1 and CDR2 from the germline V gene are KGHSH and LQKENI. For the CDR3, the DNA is TGTGCCAGCTCACGGAGCGGGGACGATACGCAGTATTTT. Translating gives CASSRSGDDTQYF.

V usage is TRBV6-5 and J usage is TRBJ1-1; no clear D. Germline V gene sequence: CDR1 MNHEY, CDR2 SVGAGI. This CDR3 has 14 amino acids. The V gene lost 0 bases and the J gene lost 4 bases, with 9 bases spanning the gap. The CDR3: CASSYSVASTEAFF. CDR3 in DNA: TGTGCCAGCAGTTACTCGGTTGCGAGCACTGAAGCTTTCTTT.

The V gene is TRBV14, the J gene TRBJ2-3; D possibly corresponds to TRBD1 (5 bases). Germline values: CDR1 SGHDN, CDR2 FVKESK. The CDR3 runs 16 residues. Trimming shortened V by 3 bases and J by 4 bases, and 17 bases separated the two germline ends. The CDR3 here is CASSQVQTARADTQYF. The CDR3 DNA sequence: TGTGCCAGCAGCCAGGTTCAGACAGCCCGGGCAGATACGCAGTATTTT.

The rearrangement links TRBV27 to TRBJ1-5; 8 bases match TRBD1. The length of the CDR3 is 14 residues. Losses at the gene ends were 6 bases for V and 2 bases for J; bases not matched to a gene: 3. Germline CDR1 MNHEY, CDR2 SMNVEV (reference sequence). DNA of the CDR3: TGTGCCAGCAGATTGACAGGGGGCAATCAGCCCCAGCATTTT. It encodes CASRLTGGNQPQHF.

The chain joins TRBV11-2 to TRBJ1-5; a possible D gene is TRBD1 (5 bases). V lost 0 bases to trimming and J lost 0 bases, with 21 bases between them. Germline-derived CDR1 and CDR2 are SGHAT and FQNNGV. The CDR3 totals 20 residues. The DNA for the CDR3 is TGTGCCAGCAGCTTAGATCTGGACACCTCTATGCTCTATAGCAATCAGCCCCAGCATTTT. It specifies CASSLDLDTSMLYSNQPQHF.

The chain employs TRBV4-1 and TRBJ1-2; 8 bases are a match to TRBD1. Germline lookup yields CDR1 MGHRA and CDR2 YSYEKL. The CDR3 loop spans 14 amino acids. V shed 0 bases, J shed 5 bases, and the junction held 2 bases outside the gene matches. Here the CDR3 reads CASSQEGQAYGYTF. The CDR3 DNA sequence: TGCGCCAGCAGCCAAGAGGGACAGGCGTATGGCTACACCTTC.

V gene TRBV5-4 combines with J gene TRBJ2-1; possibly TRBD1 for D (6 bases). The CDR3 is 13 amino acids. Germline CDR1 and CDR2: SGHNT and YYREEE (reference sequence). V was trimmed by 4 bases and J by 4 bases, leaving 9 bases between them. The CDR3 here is CASSSTGYNEQFF. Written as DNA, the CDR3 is TGTGCCAGCAGCAGCACAGGGTACAATGAGCAGTTCTTC.

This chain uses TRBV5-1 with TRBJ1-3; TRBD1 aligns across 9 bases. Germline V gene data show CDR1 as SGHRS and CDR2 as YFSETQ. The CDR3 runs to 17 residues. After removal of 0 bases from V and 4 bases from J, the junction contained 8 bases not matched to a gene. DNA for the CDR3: TGCGCCAGCAGCTTGGCCCCCGGGACAGGGCACGGAAACACCATATATTTT. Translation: CASSLAPGTGHGNTIYF.

The CDR3: CASEATGATSSYNEQFF. The CDR3 DNA sequence: TGTGCCAGCGAGGCAACAGGGGCCACGAGCTCCTACAATGAGCAGTTCTTC. V is TRBV5-4 and J is TRBJ2-1; 7 bases are a match to TRBD1. J was trimmed by 0 bases and V by 7 bases; bases with no gene match: 13. This CDR3 region has 17 residues. Germline V lookup: CDR1 SGHNT, CDR2 YYREEE (reference sequence).

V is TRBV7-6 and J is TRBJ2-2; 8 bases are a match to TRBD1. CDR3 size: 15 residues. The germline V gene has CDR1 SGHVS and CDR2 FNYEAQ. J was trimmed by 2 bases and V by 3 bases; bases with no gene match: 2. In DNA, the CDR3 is TGTGCCAGCAGCTTTGACAGGGGAAACACCGGGGAGCTGTTTTTT. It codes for CASSFDRGNTGELFF.

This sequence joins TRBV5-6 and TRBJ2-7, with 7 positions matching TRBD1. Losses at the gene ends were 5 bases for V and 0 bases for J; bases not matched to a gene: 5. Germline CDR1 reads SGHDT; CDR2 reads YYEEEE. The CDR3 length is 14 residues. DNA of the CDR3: TGTGCCAGCAGGGGCGGACAGGTCTCCTACGAGCAGTACTTC. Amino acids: CASRGGQVSYEQYF.

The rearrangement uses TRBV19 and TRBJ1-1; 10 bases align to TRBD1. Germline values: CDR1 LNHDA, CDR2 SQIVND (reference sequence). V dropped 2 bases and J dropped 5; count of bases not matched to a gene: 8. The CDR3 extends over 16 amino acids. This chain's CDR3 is CASSISDRGRRTEAFF. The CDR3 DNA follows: TGTGCCAGTAGTATAAGTGACAGGGGGCGCAGAACTGAAGCTTTCTTT.

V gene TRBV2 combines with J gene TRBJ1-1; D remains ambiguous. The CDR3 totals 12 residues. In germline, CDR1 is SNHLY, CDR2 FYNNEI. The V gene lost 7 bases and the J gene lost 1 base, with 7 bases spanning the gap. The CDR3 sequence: CASIPGNTEAFF. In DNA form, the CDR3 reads TGTGCCAGCATCCCAGGGAACACTGAAGCTTTCTTT.

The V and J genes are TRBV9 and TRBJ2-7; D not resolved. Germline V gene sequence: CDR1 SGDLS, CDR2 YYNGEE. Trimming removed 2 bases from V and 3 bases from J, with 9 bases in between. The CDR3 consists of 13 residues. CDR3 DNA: TGTGCCAGCAGCGTCGAGGCCAGCTACGAGCAGTACTTC. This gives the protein CASSVEASYEQYF.

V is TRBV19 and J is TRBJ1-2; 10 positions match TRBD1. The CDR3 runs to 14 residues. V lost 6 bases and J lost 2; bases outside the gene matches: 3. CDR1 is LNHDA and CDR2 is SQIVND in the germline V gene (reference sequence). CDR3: CASSRGQGNYGYTF. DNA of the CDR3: TGTGCCAGTAGCCGGGGACAGGGGAACTATGGCTACACCTTC. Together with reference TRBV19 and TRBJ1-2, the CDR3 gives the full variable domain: DGGITQSPKYLFRKEGQNVTLSCEQNLNHDAMYWYRQDPGQGLRLIYYSQIVNDFQKGDIAEGYSVSREKKESFPLTVTSAQKNPTAFYLCASSRGQGNYGYTFGSGTRLTVV.

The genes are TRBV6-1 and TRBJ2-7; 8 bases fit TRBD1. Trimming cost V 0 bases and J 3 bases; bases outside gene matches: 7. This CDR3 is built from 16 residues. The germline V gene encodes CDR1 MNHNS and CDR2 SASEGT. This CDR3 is CASSEALTGQDYEQYF. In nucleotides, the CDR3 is TGTGCCAGCAGTGAAGCGCTTACGGGACAGGACTACGAGCAGTACTTC.

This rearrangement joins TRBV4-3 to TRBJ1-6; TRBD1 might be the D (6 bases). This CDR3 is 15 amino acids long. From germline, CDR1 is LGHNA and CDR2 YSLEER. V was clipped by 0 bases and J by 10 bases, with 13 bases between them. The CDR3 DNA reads TGCGCCAGCAGCCAAGATTGGACAGTGGGCTCACCCCTCCACTTT. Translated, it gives CASSQDWTVGSPLHF.

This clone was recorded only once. CDR3 nucleotide sequence: TGTGCCACCTTAGATACGACAGGACTTATATATGGCTACACCTTC. Translation: CATLDTTGLIYGYTF. This chain joins TRBV10-3 and TRBJ1-2, with D possibly being TRBD1 (6 bases). This CDR3 spans 15 amino acids. Trimming took 10 bases from V and 5 from J, leaving 23 bases between them. The germline CDR1 and CDR2 sequences are ENHRY and SYGVKD.

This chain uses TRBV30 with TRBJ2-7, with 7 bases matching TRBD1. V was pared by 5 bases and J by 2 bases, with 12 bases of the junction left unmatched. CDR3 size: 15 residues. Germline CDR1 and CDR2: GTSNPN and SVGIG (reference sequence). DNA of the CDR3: TGTGCCTGGGGACCCCCGGGACAGTACACCTACGAGCAGTACTTC. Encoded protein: CAWGPPGQYTYEQYF.

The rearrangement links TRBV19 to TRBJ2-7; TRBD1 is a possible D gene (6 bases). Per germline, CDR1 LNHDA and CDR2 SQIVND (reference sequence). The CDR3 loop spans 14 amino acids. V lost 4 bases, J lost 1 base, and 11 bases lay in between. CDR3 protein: CASSNPGESYEQYF. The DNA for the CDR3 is TGTGCCAGTAGTAACCCAGGGGAATCCTACGAGCAGTACTTC. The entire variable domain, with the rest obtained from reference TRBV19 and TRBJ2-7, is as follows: DGGITQSPKYLFRKEGQNVTLSCEQNLNHDAMYWYRQDPGQGLRLIYYSQIVNDFQKGDIAEGYSVSREKKESFPLTVTSAQKNPTAFYLCASSNPGESYEQYFGPGTRLTVT.

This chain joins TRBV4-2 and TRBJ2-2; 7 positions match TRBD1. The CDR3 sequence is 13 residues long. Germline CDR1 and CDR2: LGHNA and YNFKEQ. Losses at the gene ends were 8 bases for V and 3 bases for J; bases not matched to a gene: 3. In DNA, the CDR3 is TGTGCCAGCGGGGGACAGTACACCGGGGAGCTGTTTTTT. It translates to CASGGQYTGELFF.

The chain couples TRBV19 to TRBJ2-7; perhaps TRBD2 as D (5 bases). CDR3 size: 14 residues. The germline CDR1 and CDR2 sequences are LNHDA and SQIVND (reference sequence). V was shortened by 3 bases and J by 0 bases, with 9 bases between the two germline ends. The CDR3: CASSIRGISYEQYF. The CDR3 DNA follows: TGTGCCAGTAGTATTAGAGGGATCTCCTACGAGCAGTACTTC.